This T cell receptor (beta chain) came from a study of shared clonotypes between healthy human individuals. Clones were read by immunoSEQ multiplex PCR, and TCRdb kept only the in-frame ones, dropping some. This sample yields roughly 1,100,000 clones, of which around 74% are seen a single time; 1.4% belongs to the top ten. The germline V gene has CDR1 SGHTA and CDR2 FQGNSA. The length of the CDR3 is 15 residues. The germline V and J ends were trimmed by 3 bases and 5 bases, with 13 bases remaining between them. The rearrangement links TRBV7-2 to TRBJ2-2; D may be TRBD2 (6 bases). Sequenced material: memory CD4+ T cells sorted from blood. The subset here: CD45RA-negative fraction. This sequence was found in a man aged 18-30 years in good health. CDR3: CASSFAGSGTGELFF. As DNA, the CDR3 is TGTGCCAGCAGCTTCGCCGGGAGCGGTACCGGGGAGCTGTTTTTT.